This note documents a single TCR beta chain sequence. These data originate in a study of blood T cell repertoires in COVID-19. Only in-frame clones appear in the TCRdb table, and some are missing; sequencing was by immunoSEQ multiplex PCR. The top ten hold about 0.7% of the sample, which has hundreds of thousands of clones, over 75% seen once. The sequence derives from a human donor in a cohort sampled during active COVID-19. Source material: peripheral blood.

The chain's CDR3 is CASSNSYGYTF. The CDR3 DNA follows: TGTGCCAGCAGTAACAGCTATGGCTACACCTTC. The chain links TRBV6-5 to TRBJ1-2, with unresolved D. Trimming stripped 5 bases from V and 4 bases from J, with 5 bases between. Germline V gives CDR1 MNHEY, CDR2 SVGAGI. This CDR3 contains 11 residues.